What follows describes a single TCR beta chain. Its target is not known. This sample was included in a study of T cell responses to AZD1222 COVID-19 vaccine. Study-wide results and caveats: Only a handful of AZD1222 recipients tested seropositive at baseline. The span of vaccine-associated CD4 TCRs extended across spike, with dominance at 160-218 and 743-854. When two AZD1222 doses had been given, Spike-specific TCR breadth and depth rose. Clonal diversity was possibly underestimated, and the donors were mostly white British, with more females.

CDR1 is MNHEY and CDR2 is SVGEGT in the germline V gene. V gave up 2 bases and J gave up 7 bases, with 12 bases separating them. The CDR3 runs to 15 residues. Method: immunoSEQ multiplex PCR; TCRdb's copy keeps in-frame clones and lacks some. Of some 120,000 clones listed, roughly 88% were seen once; the top ten hold approximately 6%. This chain links TRBV6-2 or TRBV6-3 with TRBJ1-6; no clear D. The receptor was derived from an adult who received the AZD1222 COVID-19 vaccine. The material sequenced was peripheral blood, taken 28 days after the second AZD1222 dose. The CDR3 nucleotides are TGTGCCAGCAGTTACGTGGCACCGACCAATTCACCCCTCCACTTT. Its protein is CASSYVAPTNSPLHF.